A selection of T cell receptor beta chains follows, all from one sample in a study of shared clonotypes between healthy human individuals. Data came from immunoSEQ multiplex PCR; TCRdb stores just in-frame clones and leaves some out. The data show about 2 million clones, 95% seen once. The sequenced material came from naive CD4+ T cells sorted from blood. The receptors here all came from a man between 18 and 29 years old in good health. Each CDR3 is given with its conserved first and last residue. The listing skips clone size in some rows; elsewhere it reads once, few, many or a size class.

cdr3_aa v_call cdr3_length clone_size
CVCGTLNTGELFF TRBV6-1 13 -
CASGLGGQLNTGELFF TRBV12-5 16 -
CASSLEEQSLGNSPLHF TRBV5-1 17 -
CASSPQGDRTHYTF TRBV5-4 14 -
CSVEEVQGSSGNTIYF TRBV29-1 16 -
CASSSKRGDYNEQFF TRBV5-4 15 -
CASSSPFRGMNTGELFF TRBV7-6 17 -
CASSYLGPGGNQPQHF TRBV6-6 16 -
CAWTGTGLNSPLHF TRBV30 14 -
CASSMSSRGYKEKLFF TRBV28 16 once
CASSLAEETQYF TRBV5-1 12 -
CASSPQGQANTIYF TRBV6-1 14 -
CAWAPLAGEKLFF TRBV30 13 -
CASSESGGAYNEQFF TRBV10-1 15 once
CASGDRDRGYEQYF TRBV5-4 14 -
CAMAGTGSVEAFF TRBV10-3 13 -
CAAKTGANQPQHF TRBV2 13 -
CASSFKGLAGGSNTGELFF TRBV11-2 19 -
CASSYATGKVYEQYF TRBV6-5 15 -
CASGGQGPYEQYF TRBV5-1 13 -
CASSELAGSKAFF TRBV19 13 -
CASSATGTAPYEQYF TRBV5-8 15 -
CASSQGGQGAWYGYTF TRBV4-1 16 -
CASSSLGHGYTF TRBV9 12 -
CSVDVRGLLETQYF TRBV29-1 14 -
CASSKGEGPGTDTQYF TRBV10-1 16 -
CASSSSRDANTEAFF TRBV6-5 15 -